The next 2 T cell receptor beta chains were all read from a single sample in a study of molecular identifiers for immune sequencing clone quantification. MiXCR was run by TCRdb on the PCR reads, yielding one entry per CDR3 protein. The profile shows about 500,000 distinct CDR3 sequences, about a fifth of them singletons. Material: naive CD8+ T cells from blood, with Jurkat cell RNA spiked in. The subset here: FACS-sorted CD8+CD4-CCR7+CD45RA+ naive T cells. The receptors here all came from a human donor in good health. Some libraries in this study had Jurkat cell RNA spiked in.

This sequence joins TRBV7-9 and TRBJ1-5; TRBD1 agrees at 7 bases. The junction had 3 bases not matched to a gene; V was cut back by 1 base and J by 3 bases. The germline V gene has CDR1 SEHNR and CDR2 FQNEAQ (reference sequence). The length of the CDR3 is 15 residues. In DNA, the CDR3 is TGTGCCAGCAGCTTAGAGGGGGCAAACAATCAGCCCCAGCATTTT. It translates to CASSLEGANNQPQHF. Complete variable domain (other parts from reference TRBV7-9 and TRBJ1-5): DTGVSQNPRHKITKRGQNVTFRCDPISEHNRLYWYRQTLGQGPEFLTYFQNEAQLEKSRLLSDRFSAERPKGSFSTLEIQRTEQGDSAMYLCASSLEGANNQPQHFGDGTRLSIL.

This clonotype was observed at least ten times. The rearrangement uses TRBV9 and TRBJ1-1, with D unresolved. V was pared by 0 bases and J by 0 bases, with 18 bases between. Per germline, CDR1 SGDLS and CDR2 YYNGEE. The CDR3 contains 18 residues. This chain's CDR3 is CASSVDGTTVPMNTEAFF. CDR3 sequence (DNA): TGTGCCAGCAGCGTAGATGGTACTACCGTCCCTATGAACACTGAAGCTTTCTTT. The full variable domain, rest sourced from reference TRBV9 and TRBJ1-1, is DSGVTQTPKHLITATGQRVTLRCSPRSGDLSVYWYQQSLDQGLQFLIQYYNGEERAKGNILERFSAQQFPDLHSELNLSSLELGDSALYFCASSVDGTTVPMNTEAFFGQGTRLTVV.